Listed below are T cell receptor beta chains from one sample, sequenced in a study of tumor and adjacent non-tumor tissue in lung cancer. MiXCR, applied by TCRdb to the multiplex PCR reads, yields one record per CDR3 protein. Of 40,000 or so distinct CDR3 sequences in the sample, more than 50% were seen once. The specimen sequenced was distant non-tumor lung tissue. The receptors derive from a man in his fifties with non-small cell lung cancer. The CDR3 runs from the conserved cysteine through the conserved F or W.

v_call cdr3_aa
TRBV20-1 CSARGDTNQPQHF
TRBV4-1 CASSPSPPDYPGPLGQPQHF
TRBV29-1 CSVRARASYEQYF
TRBV5-6 CDSSLEAGELFF
TRBV28 CASNYRDRATGELFF
TRBV11-3 CARSLDQNTDTQYF
TRBV11-3 CASRLDNVNQPQHF
TRBV5-1 CAGSTGQNYNEQFF
TRBV4-1 CASSQLKGAGGPDTQYF
TRBV5-1 CASSFGQAQFF
TRBV10-3 CAISEGDWLYEQYF
TRBV5-4 CASSLDQDHYEQYF
TRBV12-3/TRBV12-4 CASSLAWRRGDAYEQYF
TRBV20-1 CGAPFGWGAVGNTIYF
TRBV20-1 CSARGRLSLGEQYF
TRBV6-1 CASREKRGFLYGYSF
TRBV11-3 CASSLHGGDNSPLRF
TRBV28 CASSPFYRGPIYEQYF
TRBV5-1 CASSLTGANQETQYF
TRBV4-2 CASSPGQGPCCEQYF
TRBV12-3/TRBV12-4 CANSLPDTQEAQYF
TRBV18 CASSPSPNEQFF
TRBV6-1 CASSEVEGWRETQYF